This T cell receptor beta chain emerged from a study of identical twins. One entry per CDR3 protein results from TCRdb running MiXCR on the 5' RACE reads. The sample records 250,000 or so distinct CDR3 sequences, approximately 12% being singletons. This CDR3 spans 15 amino acids. V gave up 6 bases and J gave up 0 bases, with 16 bases separating them. Germline V gives CDR1 SGHDT, CDR2 YYEEEE. This clonotype was picked up a small number of times. The same sample was also studied in work on yellow fever vaccine responses in identical twins.

The sequencing sample was made of memory (CD45RO+) T cells sorted from blood. This chain connects TRBV5-6 to TRBJ2-7; no clear D. The TCR was taken from a woman between 18 and 29 years old in good health. CDR3 in DNA: TGTGCCAGCACCAACATCGCCTGGAGCTCCTACGAGCAGTACTTC. This codes for CASTNIAWSSYEQYF.